This T cell receptor (beta chain) was identified in a study of blood T cells in healthy people across ages. Regarding this clonotype: A much more abundant neighbour one base away suggests this may be a read error.

Germline CDR1 reads SGDLS; CDR2 reads YYNGEE. The CDR3 spans 17 residues. Trimming left V 4 bases short and J 1 base short, with 15 bases between. A second PCR of roughly 7 to 11 cycles used a sample-barcoded 5' primer and a J-beta primer mix. TCRdb re-analysed the 5' RACE reads in MiXCR, keeping a single row per CDR3 protein. The data hold roughly 720,000 distinct CDR3 sequences, with about 53% observed a single time. This TCR came from an elderly man in good health. Sequencing was performed on blood. This sequence joins TRBV9 and TRBJ2-6; tentatively, D is TRBD1 (6 bases). CDR3 nucleotide sequence: TGTGCCAGCAGCCCCCAAGGGACAACTTCTGGGGCCAACGTCCTGACTTTC. It encodes CASSPQGTTSGANVLTF.